This entry features one T cell receptor beta chain sequence. As yet, its antigen is unknown. The data were produced by immunoSEQ multiplex PCR, yet TCRdb's version contains in-frame clones alone and is incomplete. The sample holds 27,000 or so clones, around 75% seen once. J was trimmed by 5 bases and V by 2 bases; bases with no gene match: 4. The germline V gene has CDR1 SNHLY and CDR2 FYNNEI. The CDR3 length is 16 residues. This sample is part of a study of CD4 T cells in relation to SARS-CoV-2 and coronaviruses. Before the COVID-19 pandemic, during about 2010-2018, CD4+ T cells were taken from unexposed donors. CD4+ T cells were isolated from the cells after 10 days of culture.

The sequencing sample was made of CD4+ T cells from PBMCs, cultured in vitro. This clonotype was obtained from a human donor in good health. This chain joins TRBV2 and TRBJ2-3; 13 bases agree with TRBD2. The CDR3 DNA sequence: TGTGCCAGCAGTGAAACTAGCGGGGGGGCGGGAGATACGCAGTATTTT. This codes for CASSETSGGAGDTQYF. Variable domain in full (rest from reference TRBV2 and TRBJ2-3): EPEVTQTPSHQVTQMGQEVILRCVPISNHLYFYWYRQILGQKVEFLVSFYNNEISEKSEIFDDQFSVERPDGSNFTLKIRSTKLEDSAMYFCASSETSGGAGDTQYFGPGTRLTVL.